A selection of T cell receptor beta chains follows, all from one sample in a study of memory CD4+ T cells and cytomegalovirus serostatus. This table comes from immunoSEQ multiplex PCR, and its TCRdb copy is limited to in-frame clones, with some not included. The sample carries about 40,000 clones, 79% recorded once. Sequencing was done on a sample of memory CD4+ T cells from blood. All receptors derive from an adult in good health and CMV-seronegative. The CDR3 runs from the conserved cysteine through the conserved F or W. D genes are given only for firm matches. Clone sizes are given selectively: once, few, many, or a class where the clone is expanded.

>-|TRBJ1-3|13|-|TRBV7-9
TGTGCCGCCTCCACAGGGTACGGAAACACCATATATTTT
CAASTGYGNTIYF
>-|TRBJ1-3|13|-|TRBV2
TGTGCCAGACAGGACCGACTTGGAAACACCATATATTTT
CARQDRLGNTIYF
>-|TRBJ2-1|12|few|TRBV11-3
TGTGCCAGCGTAGGAGGGGCCAATGAGCAGTTCTTC
CASVGGANEQFF
>-|TRBJ2-1|12|-|TRBV6-1
TGTGCCAGCAGCCATTATCTTCCTGAGCAGTTCTTC
CASSHYLPEQFF
>TRBD2|TRBJ2-3|18|-|TRBV7-8
TGTGCCAGCAGCCCCTACCGGGTACTAGCGGGGAACCCAGATACGCAGTATTTT
CASSPYRVLAGNPDTQYF
>-|TRBJ1-1|14|-|TRBV4-3
TGCGCCAGCAGCCATCGTACAATGAACACTGAAGCTTTCTTT
CASSHRTMNTEAFF
>-|TRBJ2-7|17|-|TRBV21-1
TGTGCCAGCAGCAATGGACAGGGGCATCATGGGACCTACGAGCAGTACTTC
CASSNGQGHHGTYEQYF
>-|TRBJ1-6|17|-|TRBV4-1
TGCGCCAGCAGCCAAGATCAACGCGTCCAGGGGTATTCACCCCTCCACTTT
CASSQDQRVQGYSPLHF
>TRBD1|TRBJ1-1|15|few|TRBV5-1
TGCGCCAGCAGCACCCGACGGACAGGGGACACTGAAGCTTTCTTT
CASSTRRTGDTEAFF
>-|TRBJ1-5|13|-|TRBV27
TGTGCCAGCAGTTTAGTCGGGGTGCAGCCCCAGCATTTT
CASSLVGVQPQHF
>-|TRBJ1-3|18|-|TRBV9
TGTGCCAGCAGCGTTGATGGTCAGGGTGCTGGGAAACCAAACACCATATATTTT
CASSVDGQGAGKPNTIYF
>-|TRBJ1-5|19|-|TRBV10-1
TGCGCCAGCAGTGAGGATACCCCGCGGAGGGGGGATAGCAATCAGCCCCAGCATTTT
CASSEDTPRRGDSNQPQHF
>TRBD1|TRBJ1-2|14|once|TRBV7-2
TGTGCCAGCAGCTATCCGGGACAGTACTATGGCTACACCTTC
CASSYPGQYYGYTF
>-|TRBJ2-3|15|-|TRBV5-1
TGCGCCAGCAGCTTGGTTTCCTGGTACTCGGATACGCAGTATTTT
CASSLVSWYSDTQYF
>-|TRBJ1-2|13|few|TRBV5-1
TGCGCCAGCAGCTTGGACAGTAACGTGGGCTACACCTTC
CASSLDSNVGYTF
>TRBD1|TRBJ1-2|15|-|TRBV18
TGTGCCAGCTCCCCTACCCGGGACAGGGGAGGAGGCTACACCTTC
CASSPTRDRGGGYTF
>TRBD1|TRBJ1-4|13|-|TRBV14
TGTGCCAGCGGGACAGCATTAAATGAAAAACTGTTTTTT
CASGTALNEKLFF
>-|TRBJ2-1|14|once|TRBV12-1
TGTGCCAGCAGCCCCCCGTGGGGTTACAATGAGCAGTTCTTC
CASSPPWGYNEQFF
>-|TRBJ2-3|15|-|TRBV7-2
TGTGCCAGCAGCATTAGATCGGGGGGCACAGATACGCAGTATTTT
CASSIRSGGTDTQYF
>-|TRBJ1-1|13|few|TRBV19
TGTGCCAGTAGTGATGTAGCGCGAACTGAAGCTTTCTTT
CASSDVARTEAFF
>-|TRBJ1-3|16|-|TRBV5-1
TGCGCCAGCAGCCCCTCACTTGGGGGTTATGGAAACACCATATATTTT
CASSPSLGGYGNTIYF
>-|TRBJ1-1|13|-|TRBV2
TGTGCCAGCAGACACGAGGAGAACACTGAAGCTTTCTTT
CASRHEENTEAFF
>-|TRBJ2-7|13|few|TRBV7-8
TGTGCCAGCAGCTTAGGCTGGGGTTCCGAGCAGTACTTC
CASSLGWGSEQYF
>-|TRBJ2-3|15|once|TRBV5-1
TGCGCCAGCAGCTTGGGCGGGGTGGGCACAGATACGCAGTATTTT
CASSLGGVGTDTQYF
>-|TRBJ1-3|15|-|TRBV13
TGTGCCAGCAGCGTCACAGGAGACACTGGAAACACCATATATTTT
CASSVTGDTGNTIYF
>-|TRBJ1-1|14|-|TRBV7-9
TGTGCCAGCAGCTTACAGGCAGGTAACACTGAAGCTTTCTTT
CASSLQAGNTEAFF
>TRBD1|TRBJ1-2|14|few|TRBV7-9
TGTGCCAGCAGCTTAGCGGGGGACAGATCGGACTACACCTTC
CASSLAGDRSDYTF
>-|TRBJ2-2|14|-|TRBV2
TGTGCCCAACGGGGCCTAACGAACACCGGGGAGCTGTTTTTT
CAQRGLTNTGELFF
>TRBD1|TRBJ2-7|13|-|TRBV18
TGTGCCAGCTCACCGCGGGACAGGGTCGAGCAGTACTTC
CASSPRDRVEQYF
>-|TRBJ2-3|14|-|TRBV5-1
TGCGCCACAAGGCCGGGCCATAGCACAGATACGCAGTATTTT
CATRPGHSTDTQYF
>-|TRBJ1-1|13|few|TRBV6-4
TGTGCCAGCAGTGACAAAGGAAGCACTGAAGCTTTCTTT
CASSDKGSTEAFF
>TRBD2|TRBJ2-5|14|-|TRBV2
TGTGCCAGCAGTGTTAACGGGGGGGAAGAGACCCAGTACTTC
CASSVNGGEETQYF
>-|TRBJ1-1|15|-|TRBV10-1
TGCGCCACCTCGACCCCTCGAGTGAGGGAGACTGAAGCTTTCTTT
CATSTPRVRETEAFF